The source of this T cell receptor beta chain is a study of beta chain features in type 1 diabetes. Study observations and caveats: Significant though moderate, a shortening of TCRB CDR3s appeared in all four CD4+ subsets of Type 1 diabetes patients. When cDNA is sequenced, cells with high TCR expression could be over-represented.

V dropped 5 bases and J dropped 7 bases, with 7 bases sitting between them. The CDR3 loop spans 11 amino acids. CDR1 and CDR2 from the germline V gene are SGHVS and FQNEAQ. Regarding this clone: Antigen: not known.

Every isolated RNA sample was fully reverse transcribed, so sequencing captured expressed TCRB transcripts. The method was immunoSEQ multiplex PCR; TCRdb's version includes in-frame clones alone and lacks a portion of them. The data show about 320,000 clones, with around 15% seen just once and under 8.5% held by the top ten. Researchers reported sorting CD4+ naive, central memory, regulatory and stem cell-like memory cells via CD45RO/CCR7/CD25/CD127/CD95/CD27. Over 95% purity was reached by all sorted populations. This receptor was taken from a man in his thirties or forties in good health. The rearrangement joins TRBV7-8 to TRBJ2-3; no reliable D call. Input material: central memory CD4+ T cells from blood. In nucleotides, the CDR3 is TGTGCCAGCAGCAATGAAAATACGCAGTATTTT. It yields the protein CASSNENTQYF.